This TCR beta chain came from a study of CD8+CD57+ T cells in acquired aplastic anemia. The template for TCR beta VDJ and CDR3 sequence profiling was genomic DNA. TCRdb itself ran the reads through MiXCR, one entry per CDR3 protein. The table lists 270,000 or so distinct CDR3 sequences, roughly 82% of them singletons. Patients chosen for sequencing had CD8+CD57+ cells that had expanded, as shown by flow cytometry. The receptor's source is a human donor with aplastic anemia. Sequenced sample: sorted CD4+, CD8+, or CD8+CD57+ T cells (not recorded which) from PBMCs.

CDR3 nucleotide sequence: TGTGCCAGCGGGGAAGCGGGCGCAGATACGCAGCATTTT. This sequence encodes CASGEAGADTQHF. J is TRBJ2-3 and V is TRBV7-8; the D is unclear. Gene TRBJ1-5 matches the end of the DNA better, so the J call may be wrong. CDR1 and CDR2 (germline): SGHVS, FQNEAQ. This CDR3 comprises 13 residues.